The next 6 T cell receptor beta chains were all read from a single sample in a study of T cell responses to AZD1222 COVID-19 vaccine (dated by TCRdb to about 2021). The time point label here, explained by the study, means: baseline before first vaccination. The library was made by the immunoSEQ multiplex PCR assay. The clones in this table, taken by TCRdb from immuneACCESS, are in-frame only. Not every clone is retained; where verified, under half of the shortfall comes from an unresolved V gene, and the cause of the rest is unknown. The table for this sample lists around 250,000 clones; approximately 93% of them were counted only once. Approximately 0.52% of the sample rests with the top ten. Sequenced material: peripheral blood, taken on day 0 of AZD1222 vaccination. Receptor source: an adult in good health.

This chain connects TRBV6-6 to TRBJ2-7; 8 bases align to TRBD1. The CDR3 consists of 15 residues. Germline trimming cut 2 bases from V and 6 bases from J; bases unmatched to any gene: 9. Germline V gives CDR1 MNHNY, CDR2 SVGAGI (reference sequence). This chain's CDR3 is CASSYLDRAWGEQYF. The CDR3 DNA sequence: TGTGCCAGCAGTTACCTGGACAGGGCGTGGGGCGAGCAGTACTTC.

The rearrangement joins TRBV7-8 to TRBJ2-2; TRBD2 matches at 8 bases. V lost 5 bases to trimming and J lost 7 bases; unmatched junction nucleotides: 15. Germline V gives CDR1 SGHVS, CDR2 FQNEAQ. The CDR3 has 17 residues. This chain's CDR3 is CASSPILAGGGSGELFF. In nucleotides, the CDR3 is TGTGCCAGCAGCCCGATTTTGGCGGGGGGTGGTAGCGGGGAGCTGTTTTTT.

V is TRBV19 and J is TRBJ1-2, with TRBD1 identical over 9 bases. With V trimmed by 8 bases and J by 3 bases, 1 base remained unmatched. The CDR3 is made up of 12 amino acids. The V gene's germline CDR1 is LNHDA and CDR2 SQIVND (reference sequence). CDR3: CASGDRDYGYTF. CDR3 nucleotide sequence: TGTGCCAGTGGGGACAGGGACTATGGCTACACCTTC.

This chain connects TRBV5-1 to TRBJ2-5; D is ambiguous. Per germline, CDR1 SGHRS and CDR2 YFSETQ. V was shortened by 0 bases and J by 4 bases, with 7 bases between the two germline ends. The CDR3 totals 13 residues. The CDR3, as DNA: TGCGCCAGCAGCTTGGGAAGAGGAGAGACCCAGTACTTC. It translates to CASSLGRGETQYF.

V is TRBV10-3 and J is TRBJ2-6; no firm D call. This CDR3 is 13 amino acids long. The ends were cut back, 11 bases at V and 2 bases at J, with 10 bases in the middle. Germline CDR1 and CDR2: ENHRY and SYGVKD. In nucleotides, the CDR3 is TGTGCCGCTGGGGTGGCTGGGGCCAACGTCCTGACTTTC. Amino acids: CAAGVAGANVLTF.

The CDR3 sequence is CASSLDRGLGYNEQFF. The CDR3 nucleotides read TGTGCCAGCAGCTTAGATAGGGGGCTAGGCTACAATGAGCAGTTCTTC. This chain joins TRBV7-2 and TRBJ2-1, with 7 bases matching TRBD1. The V gene's germline CDR1 is SGHTA and CDR2 FQGNSA. The CDR3 totals 16 residues. Unmatched junction bases numbered 6, after V lost 1 base and J lost 3 bases.